This TCR beta chain was profiled in a study of T cell repertoires in cytomegalovirus infection. Study at large: Based on public TCR beta signatures, there were indications of CMV infection and of a matching HLA type.

TCRdb passed the reads through MiXCR, listing each CDR3 protein once. The data show more than 150,000 distinct CDR3 sequences, about 20% seen once. This CDR3 spans 14 amino acids. Germline V gene data show CDR1 as LNHDA and CDR2 as SQIVND (reference sequence). V lost 7 bases and J 0 bases, leaving 10 bases between the germline ends. The V and J genes are TRBV19 and TRBJ1-3; the D is unclear. The sample consisted of PBMCs. The TCR comes from a human donor in good health (CMV status not recorded). Some clones in this sample may be carry-over from other donors' samples. The CDR3, as DNA: TGTGCCAGTAACGTGGAACCCTCTGGAAACACCATATATTTT. Its translation: CASNVEPSGNTIYF.